This TCR beta chain is from a study of T-cell reconstitution after alpha-beta-depleted transplantation in children. Study results and caveats: Newly generated T cells supplied most T-cell counts and diversity one year post-transplant. Surviving recipient T cells and thymic progenitors underlay high day-60 TCRbeta diversity in some patients. The origin of alpha-beta T cells about two months after transplant was reportedly several hundred expanded graft clones.

Preparation of the TCRbeta library used unique molecular identifiers. TCRdb reprocessed the PCR reads via MiXCR and lists one record per CDR3 protein. This table has roughly 790,000 distinct CDR3 sequences, under 20% appearing once. The CDR3 has 14 amino acids. V was clipped by 5 bases and J by 8 bases, with 16 bases between them. A remark on this clonotype: Its antigen is unidentified.

The origin of this receptor is a male patient between 10 and 17 years old who had a stem cell transplant for acute lymphoblastic leukemia, so the T cells may come from the graft donor. The chain combines TRBV12-3 or TRBV12-4 with TRBJ2-4; the D call may be TRBD1 or TRBD2 (5 bases each). Specimen: PBMCs, mostly from graft donor cells, collected 360 days after TCRalphabeta/CD19-depleted stem cell transplant. The CDR3: CASSPRRGRDIQYF. In DNA, the CDR3 is TGTGCCAGCAGTCCCCGTAGGGGACGGGACATTCAGTACTTC.